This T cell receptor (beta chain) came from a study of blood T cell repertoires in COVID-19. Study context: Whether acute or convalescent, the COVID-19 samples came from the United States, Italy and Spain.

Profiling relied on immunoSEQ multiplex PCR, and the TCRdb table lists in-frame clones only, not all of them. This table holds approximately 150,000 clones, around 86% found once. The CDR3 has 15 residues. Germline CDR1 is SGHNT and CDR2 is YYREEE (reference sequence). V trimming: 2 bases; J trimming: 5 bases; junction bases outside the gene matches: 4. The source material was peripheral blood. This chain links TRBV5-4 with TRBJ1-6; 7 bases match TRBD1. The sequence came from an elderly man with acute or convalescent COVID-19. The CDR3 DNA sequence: TGTGCCAGCAGCTTTAAGGGGGCCGATAATTCACCCCTCCACTTT. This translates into CASSFKGADNSPLHF.